These 26 T cell receptor beta chains were all obtained from the same sample, sequenced in a study of regulatory T cells in long-lasting Graves disease. Assembly of TCR beta libraries relied on iRepertoire HTBI primers together with Arm-PCR of CDR3 regions. Each CDR3 protein gets one entry after TCRdb re-called the multiplex PCR reads with MiXCR. The data show 520,000 or so distinct CDR3 sequences, more than 10% seen once. Time point denoted: newly diagnosed GD, antithyroid drugs for less than 3 months. PBMC-derived RNA was used for the TCR library. These same data were also listed under a study on T cells in Graves' hyperthyroidism and ophthalmopathy.

Sequencing used peripheral blood mononuclear cells (PBMCs), obtained at new diagnosis, from a patient treated with antithyroid drugs. These receptor sequences come from a woman aged 25 to 39 with Graves disease.

This sequence joins TRBV27 and TRBJ2-7; a possible D gene is TRBD1 (5 bases). CDR3 length: 12 amino acids. Germline-derived CDR1 and CDR2 are MNHEY and SMNVEV (reference sequence). Deletions cut 7 bases from V and 0 bases from J, with 7 bases between. CDR3 nucleotide sequence: TGTGCCAGCACGGACAACTCCTACGAGCAGTACTTC. Its translation: CASTDNSYEQYF.

This clonotype was counted many times. The rearrangement links TRBV2 to TRBJ2-3; 9 bases are shared with TRBD1. Germline assignment: CDR1 SNHLY and CDR2 FYNNEI. CDR3 length: 16 amino acids. The V segment lost 5 bases and the J segment 4 bases; nucleotides outside the gene matches: 10. CDR3 sequence reads: CASSLRGQGTADTQYF. Here the CDR3 DNA reads TGTGCCAGCAGTCTCCGGGGACAGGGTACTGCAGATACGCAGTATTTT.

This clonotype was counted at least ten times. The genes are TRBV6-2 or TRBV6-3 and TRBJ2-7; D is uncertain. The V gene lost 6 bases and the J gene lost 5 bases, with 23 bases spanning the gap. Germline CDR1 MNHEY, CDR2 SVGEGT. The CDR3 sequence is 16 residues long. The CDR3 loop reads CASSNPRYRTANEQYF. The CDR3 nucleotides are TGTGCCAGCAGCAACCCCCGCTACCGAACAGCCAACGAGCAGTACTTC.

This clonotype showed up many times. The chain combines TRBV7-2 with TRBJ2-5; 14 bases agree with TRBD2. The CDR3 covers 15 residues. Germline V CDR1 and CDR2: SGHTA, FQGNSA. V shed 4 bases and J 7 bases; nucleotides not matched to a gene: 5. In DNA form, the CDR3 reads TGTGCCAGCAGCTCGTCCGGGACTAGCGGGAGGACCCAGTACTTC. As protein: CASSSSGTSGRTQYF.

This clonotype came up many times. The chain has TRBV4-1 and TRBJ2-1; D gene ambiguous. Deletions cut 1 base from V and 0 bases from J, with 10 bases between. The CDR3 covers 16 residues. CDR1 and CDR2 from the germline V gene are MGHRA and YSYEKL. The CDR3 region has the DNA TGCGCCAGCAGCCAAGTTGACCTTATCTCCTACAATGAGCAGTTCTTC. Translation: CASSQVDLISYNEQFF.

This clonotype has ten or more counts. The CDR3 loop is CASSQRSDGRGTYNEQFF. Here the CDR3 DNA reads TGCGCCAGCAGCCAAAGGTCGGATGGACGGGGGACCTACAATGAGCAGTTCTTC. V gene TRBV4-3 combines with J gene TRBJ2-1; D might be TRBD2 (6 bases). CDR3 length equals 18 residues. Germline V gene sequence: CDR1 LGHNA, CDR2 YSLEER. Trimming took off 2 bases at V and 2 bases at J, with 19 bases between the two ends.

This clonotype was found a few times. This chain joins TRBV19 and TRBJ1-5, with unresolved D. V gave up 3 bases and J gave up 2 bases, with 14 bases separating them. Germline values: CDR1 LNHDA, CDR2 SQIVND (reference sequence). The CDR3 has 16 amino acids. Written as DNA, the CDR3 is TGTGCCAGTAGTATTAAAGTGGGAGGCGGCAATCAGCCCCAGCATTTT. Residues: CASSIKVGGGNQPQHF.

This clonotype was recorded many times. The chain is built from TRBV3-1 and TRBJ1-1, with no clear D. V gave up 4 bases and J gave up 12 bases, with 15 bases separating them. Germline CDR1 LGHDT, CDR2 YNNKEL (reference sequence). This CDR3 has 12 amino acids. The CDR3 sequence is CASSPAAGLTFF. In nucleotides, the CDR3 is TGTGCCAGCAGCCCGGCGGCTGGGCTAACTTTCTTT.

This clonotype was found many times. V is TRBV28 and J is TRBJ1-2, with D possibly being TRBD1 (6 bases). The germline V and J ends were trimmed by 3 bases and 5 bases, with 10 bases remaining between them. The CDR3 totals 13 residues. CDR1 is MDHEN and CDR2 is SYDVKM in the germline V gene. The CDR3 DNA sequence: TGTGCCAGCAGTTTCGACAGGAAATATGGCTACACCTTC. It specifies CASSFDRKYGYTF.

This clonotype was seen at least ten times. The V and J genes are TRBV6-1 and TRBJ1-4; the D is unclear. V shed 11 bases and J shed 5 bases, with 15 bases lying between them. Per germline, CDR1 MNHNS and CDR2 SASEGT. The CDR3 is 13 amino acids. The DNA for the CDR3 is TGTGCCTGCAATTGGACGGCGAATGAAAAACTGTTTTTT. Translating it yields CACNWTANEKLFF.

In this sample, this clonotype turned up many times. The CDR3 sequence is CASSEYQRKGVGYTF. The DNA of the CDR3 is TGTGCCAGCAGTGAATATCAGCGGAAAGGAGTTGGCTACACCTTC. The rearrangement joins TRBV25-1 to TRBJ1-2; D is unresolved. The CDR3 sequence is 15 residues long. V dropped 0 bases and J dropped 7 bases, with 15 bases sitting between them. Germline V gene sequence: CDR1 MGHDK, CDR2 SYGVNS.

This clonotype was recorded at least ten times. The chain carries TRBV2 and TRBJ1-4; TRBD1 is a possible D gene (5 bases). The CDR3 is 13 residues long. Between the trimmed V and J ends, which lost 7 bases and 6 bases, there was a span of 12 bases. Germline V gene sequence: CDR1 SNHLY, CDR2 FYNNEI. DNA for the CDR3: TGTGCCAGCATAGGGACGGAGTATGAAAAACTGTTTTTT. The encoded protein is CASIGTEYEKLFF.

This clonotype has ten or more counts. The rearrangement joins TRBV7-3 to TRBJ2-1; D assignment may be TRBD1 or TRBD2 (5 bases each). Germline CDR1 is SGHTA and CDR2 is FQGTGA. This CDR3 is 12 amino acids long. V gave up 5 bases and J gave up 13 bases, with 15 bases separating them. The CDR3 reads CASSQSTGRQFF. For the CDR3, the DNA is TGTGCCAGCAGCCAATCTACGGGACGTCAGTTCTTC. Based on the CDR3 plus reference TRBV7-3 and TRBJ2-1, the full variable domain is GAGVSQTPSNKVTEKGKYVELRCDPISGHTALYWYRQSLGQGPEFLIYFQGTGAADDSGLPNDRFFAVRPEGSVSTLKIQRTERGDSAVYLCASSQSTGRQFFGPGTRLTVL.

This clonotype occurred many times. The V and J genes are TRBV10-2 and TRBJ1-1; no firm D call. Trimming cost V 6 bases and J 5 bases, with 13 bases left between them. CDR3 size: 13 residues. In germline, CDR1 is WSHSY, CDR2 SAAADI. In DNA form, the CDR3 reads TGCGCCAGCAGGGGCAGAATGGGAACTGAAGCTTTCTTT. Translating it yields CASRGRMGTEAFF.

The chain employs TRBV20-1 and TRBJ1-6, with 7 bases fitting TRBD1. CDR1 is DFQATT, CDR2 SNEGSKA, per germline (reference sequence). CDR3 length: 14 residues. The J segment lost 8 bases and the V segment lost 2 bases, leaving 6 bases of the junction unmatched. The CDR3 coding sequence is TGCAGTGCTAGAAGACAGGGAGGATATTCACCCCTCCACTTT. Encoded protein: CSARRQGGYSPLHF.

This clonotype was observed at least ten times. The CDR3 region has the DNA TGTGCCAGTAGTATTCACGCGTTGCCAAACTCCTACAATGAGCAGTTCTTC. It codes for CASSIHALPNSYNEQFF. The J gene is TRBJ2-1, the V gene TRBV19; D is uncertain. This CDR3 is built from 17 residues. V lost 3 bases and J 0 bases, leaving 15 bases between the germline ends. CDR1 and CDR2 (germline): LNHDA, SQIVND (reference sequence).

This clonotype was seen at least ten times. The rearrangement joins TRBV7-3 to TRBJ2-1; D is possibly TRBD1 (5 bases). The CDR3 extends over 15 amino acids. Trimming cost V 5 bases and J 5 bases, with 16 bases left between them. Per the germline V gene, CDR1 is SGHTA and CDR2 is FQGTGA. The CDR3 protein is CASSLVAGNNNEQFF. The CDR3 bases are TGTGCCAGCAGCCTCGTAGCAGGGAACAACAATGAGCAGTTCTTC.

This clonotype has ten or more counts. This chain uses TRBV24-1 with TRBJ2-1, with 11 bases that match TRBD1. The junction had 15 bases not matched to a gene; V was cut back by 4 bases and J by 8 bases. Germline V CDR1 and CDR2: KGHDR, SFDVKD. The length of the CDR3 is 18 residues. The CDR3 reads CATSDPGQGGIMGHEQFF. The CDR3 nucleotides read TGTGCCACCAGTGACCCGGGACAGGGGGGGATCATGGGGCATGAGCAGTTCTTC.

For the CDR3, the DNA is TGCAGCGTTGGACATAGCGGGAGGGTCACCGGGGAGCTGTTTTTT. Its translation: CSVGHSGRVTGELFF. The rearrangement links TRBV29-1 to TRBJ2-2, with 11 bases fitting TRBD2. V shed 4 bases, J shed 4 bases, and the junction held 5 bases outside the gene matches. CDR1 and CDR2 (germline): SQVTM, ANQGSEA. The CDR3 is made up of 15 amino acids.

This clonotype occurred many times. The J gene is TRBJ1-2, the V gene TRBV29-1; D is perhaps TRBD1 (5 bases). The CDR3 covers 13 residues. Germline V CDR1 and CDR2: SQVTM, ANQGSEA. Trimming pared 5 bases from V and 4 bases from J, leaving 14 bases between. CDR3 loop: CSVSGDWSYGYTF. CDR3 coding DNA: TGCAGCGTTTCGGGGGACTGGAGCTATGGCTACACCTTC.

As for this clonotype: A single base separates this from a much larger clone, so it may be a read error. This chain joins TRBV4-3 and TRBJ2-3; tentatively, D is TRBD1 (5 bases). This CDR3 contains 14 residues. The germline V gene encodes CDR1 LGHNA and CDR2 YSLEER. CDR3 sequence reads: CASSQDWGTNTQYF. Here the CDR3 DNA reads TGCGCCAGCAGCCAAGATTGGGGCACAAATACGCAGTATTTT.

This clonotype showed up many times. V and J are TRBV5-6 and TRBJ2-5; D is undetermined. Germline V gene lookup returns CDR1 SGHDT and CDR2 YYEEEE. The V and J ends lost 4 bases and 4 bases respectively, with 14 bases between them. The CDR3 covers 14 residues. The CDR3 here is CASSPLTQLETQYF. CDR3 nucleotides: TGTGCCAGCAGCCCACTCACCCAACTAGAGACCCAGTACTTC.

This clonotype was seen ten or more times. V and J are TRBV6-1 and TRBJ1-1; 9 bases are shared with TRBD1. The CDR3 length is 15 residues. J was trimmed by 4 bases and V by 5 bases; bases with no gene match: 8. CDR1 is MNHNS, CDR2 SASEGT, per germline. CDR3 DNA: TGTGCCAGCAGTCTGACAGGGGGAGGGGTCACTGAAGCTTTCTTT. It specifies CASSLTGGGVTEAFF.

In regard to this clonotype: The junction departs from the called germline gene at one end, perhaps through a read error. The rearrangement links TRBV6-2 or TRBV6-3 to TRBJ2-1, with D possibly matching TRBD1 (6 bases). Germline V CDR1 and CDR2: MNHEY, SVGEGT. CDR3 length: 16 amino acids. Here the CDR3 reads CVSSYSAGKGVDEQFF. DNA of the CDR3: TGTGTCAGCAGTTATTCGGCGGGTAAGGGGGTGGATGAGCAGTTCTTC.

This clonotype has a count of ten or more. The CDR3 nucleotides are TGTGCCTGGGATCTTTGGGGGGTGAACACTGAAGCTTTCTTT. Protein product: CAWDLWGVNTEAFF. V usage is TRBV30 and J usage is TRBJ1-1; D is perhaps TRBD1 (5 bases). In germline, CDR1 is GTSNPN, CDR2 SVGIG (reference sequence). The CDR3 is 14 amino acids. The V and J ends lost 5 bases and 0 bases respectively, with 13 bases between them.

This clonotype was recorded many times. The chain couples TRBV6-1 to TRBJ1-5; D is possibly TRBD1 (6 bases). The V gene's germline CDR1 is MNHNS and CDR2 SASEGT. Between the trimmed V and J ends, which lost 6 bases and 4 bases, there was a span of 16 bases. This CDR3 is 15 amino acids long. DNA for the CDR3: TGTGCCAGCAGACTACGGGACAAGGGAAATCAGCCCCAGCATTTT. Translating gives CASRLRDKGNQPQHF.